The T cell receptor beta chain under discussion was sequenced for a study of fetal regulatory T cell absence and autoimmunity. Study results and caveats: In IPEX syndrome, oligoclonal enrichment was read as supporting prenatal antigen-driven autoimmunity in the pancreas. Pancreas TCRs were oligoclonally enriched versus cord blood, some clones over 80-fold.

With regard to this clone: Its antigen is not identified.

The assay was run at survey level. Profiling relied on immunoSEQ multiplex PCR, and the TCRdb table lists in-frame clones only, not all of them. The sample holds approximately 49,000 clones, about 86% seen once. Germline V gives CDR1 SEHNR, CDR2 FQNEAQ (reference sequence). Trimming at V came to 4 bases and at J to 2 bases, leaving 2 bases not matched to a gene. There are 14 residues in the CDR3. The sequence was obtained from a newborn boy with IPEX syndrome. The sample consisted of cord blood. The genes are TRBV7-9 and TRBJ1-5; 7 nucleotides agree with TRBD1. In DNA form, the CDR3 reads TGTGCCAGCAGCTCAGGGGGGGGCAATCAGCCCCAGCATTTT. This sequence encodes CASSSGGGNQPQHF.